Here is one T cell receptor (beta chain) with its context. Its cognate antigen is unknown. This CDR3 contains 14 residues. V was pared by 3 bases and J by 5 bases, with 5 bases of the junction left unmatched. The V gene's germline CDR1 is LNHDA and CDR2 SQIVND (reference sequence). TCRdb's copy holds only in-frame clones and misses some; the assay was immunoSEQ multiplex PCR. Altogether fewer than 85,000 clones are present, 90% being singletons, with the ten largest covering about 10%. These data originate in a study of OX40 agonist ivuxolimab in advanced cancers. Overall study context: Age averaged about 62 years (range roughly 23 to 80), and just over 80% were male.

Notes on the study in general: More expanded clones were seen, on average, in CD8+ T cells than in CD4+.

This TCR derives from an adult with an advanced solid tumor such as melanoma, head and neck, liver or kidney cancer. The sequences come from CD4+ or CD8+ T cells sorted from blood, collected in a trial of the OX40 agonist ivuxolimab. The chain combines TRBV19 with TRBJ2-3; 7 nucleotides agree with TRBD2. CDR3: CASSMAGVGDTQYF. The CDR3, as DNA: TGTGCCAGTAGTATGGCGGGAGTGGGAGATACGCAGTATTTT.